This T cell receptor beta chain was observed in a study of blood T cell repertoires in COVID-19. About the research overall: Researchers got acute and convalescent COVID-19 samples from the United States, Italy and Spain. In each case, the material was cDNA or gDNA derived from T cells, B-cell-depleted T cells, or PBMCs.

Per the authors' pipeline: Estimated nucleated cell counts came from reference gene primer amplification. Measured with immunoSEQ multiplex PCR; TCRdb has only the in-frame clones, and not every one. V, J and clone size reflect that table, while D and trimming were determined from the DNA. The data contain approximately 110,000 clones, about 85% of them seen just once; the ten biggest clones take up around an eighth. V shed 5 bases, J shed 7 bases, and the junction held 7 bases outside the gene matches. The CDR3 has 14 residues. Per germline, CDR1 KGHSH and CDR2 LQKENI. The chain couples TRBV18 to TRBJ1-2, with 10 bases identical to TRBD1. The source of this sequence is a human donor in a cohort sampled during active COVID-19. The sample taken for sequencing was peripheral blood. The CDR3 DNA reads TGTGCCAGCTCAACAGACAGGGGGCCTGGTGGCTACACCTTC. It specifies CASSTDRGPGGYTF.